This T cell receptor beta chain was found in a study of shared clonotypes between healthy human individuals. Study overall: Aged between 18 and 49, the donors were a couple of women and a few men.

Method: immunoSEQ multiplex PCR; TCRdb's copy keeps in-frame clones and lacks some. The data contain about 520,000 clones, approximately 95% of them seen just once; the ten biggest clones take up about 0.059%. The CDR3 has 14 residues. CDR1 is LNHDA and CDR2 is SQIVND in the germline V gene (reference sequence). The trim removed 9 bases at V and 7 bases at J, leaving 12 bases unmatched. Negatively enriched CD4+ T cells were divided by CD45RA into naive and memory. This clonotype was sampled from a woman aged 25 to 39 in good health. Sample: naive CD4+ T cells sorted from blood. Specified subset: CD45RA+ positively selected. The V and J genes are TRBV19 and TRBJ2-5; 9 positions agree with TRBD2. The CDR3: CASKGAGGLGTQYF. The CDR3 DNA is TGTGCCAGCAAAGGAGCGGGAGGCCTCGGGACCCAGTACTTC.